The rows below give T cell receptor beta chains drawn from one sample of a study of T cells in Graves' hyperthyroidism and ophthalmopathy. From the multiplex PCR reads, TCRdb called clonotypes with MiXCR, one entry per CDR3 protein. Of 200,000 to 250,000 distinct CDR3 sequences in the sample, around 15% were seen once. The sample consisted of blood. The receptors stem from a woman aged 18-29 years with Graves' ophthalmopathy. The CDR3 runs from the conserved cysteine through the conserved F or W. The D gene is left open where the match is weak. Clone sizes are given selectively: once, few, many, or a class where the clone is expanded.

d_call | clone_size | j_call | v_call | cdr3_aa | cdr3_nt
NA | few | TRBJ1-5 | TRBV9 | CASSHGPSEPQHF | TGTGCCAGCAGCCACGGACCGAGTGAGCCCCAGCATTTT
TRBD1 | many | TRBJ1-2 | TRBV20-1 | CSATGTGDPNYGYTF | TGCAGTGCTACGGGGACAGGGGACCCTAACTATGGCTACACCTTC
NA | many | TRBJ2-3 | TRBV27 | CASSPRQSTDTQYF | TGTGCCAGCAGTCCCCGACAGTCCACAGATACGCAGTATTTT
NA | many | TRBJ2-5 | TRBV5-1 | CASSTATGTETQYF | TGCGCCAGCAGCACGGCAACAGGGACGGAGACCCAGTACTTC
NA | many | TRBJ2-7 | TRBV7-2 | CASSLPDVGEQYF | TGTGCCAGCAGCCTACCGGACGTCGGCGAGCAGTACTTC
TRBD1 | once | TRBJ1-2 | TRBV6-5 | CASSLGQLNYGYTF | TGTGCCAGCAGTTTGGGACAGCTTAACTATGGCTACACCTTC
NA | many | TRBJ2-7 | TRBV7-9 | CASSWDSYEQYF | TGTGCCAGCAGCTGGGACTCCTACGAGCAGTACTTC
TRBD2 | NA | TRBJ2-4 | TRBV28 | CASSPSSGRSGAKNIQYF | TGTGCCAGCAGTCCATCTTCGGGGCGTAGCGGGGCTAAAAACATTCAGTACTTC
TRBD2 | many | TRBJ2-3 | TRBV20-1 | CSARLAGGIDTQYF | TGCAGTGCTAGGCTAGCGGGGGGGATAGATACGCAGTATTTT
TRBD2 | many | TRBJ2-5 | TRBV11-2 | CASRASGKQETQYF | TGTGCCAGCAGGGCTAGCGGGAAACAAGAGACCCAGTACTTC
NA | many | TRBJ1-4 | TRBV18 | CASSDRDGTEKLFF | TGTGCCAGCTCGGATAGAGATGGTACCGAAAAACTGTTTTTT